This T cell receptor beta chain was observed in a study of cytomegalovirus exposure and HLA in healthy donors. Comment on this clone: Its antigen is still unknown.

CDR1 is SNHLY and CDR2 is FYNNEI in the germline V gene. V trimming: 8 bases; J trimming: 7 bases; junction bases outside the gene matches: 26. There are 18 residues in the CDR3. Points from the study as a whole: Analyzed later, association rates of TCRs varied across HLA loci, with DRB1 most and HLA-C fewest.

Use of 60 Vbeta and 13 Jbeta primers characterized the PCR. Measured with immunoSEQ multiplex PCR; TCRdb has only the in-frame clones, and not every one. The sample holds a few hundred thousand clones, 75% to 90% seen once. This chain joins TRBV2 and TRBJ2-7; TRBD1 agrees at 7 bases. The TCR was taken from a girl aged 2-9 years in good health and CMV-seronegative. The sequencing sample was made of PBMCs. The CDR3, as DNA: TGTGCCAGCCCCCCGAACCCCCACAGGTCCCAGGGGGAGATAGAGCAGTACTTC. Translating gives CASPPNPHRSQGEIEQYF.